The 25 T cell receptor beta chains given below trace back to one sample, sequenced in a study of T cells in Graves' hyperthyroidism and ophthalmopathy. Researchers took RNA transcripts and amplified the TCR beta CDR3 regions from them. RT-PCR in the first round (using the HTBI primer set) targeted the TCR CDR3. A single record per CDR3 protein comes from TCRdb applying MiXCR to the multiplex PCR reads. The sample lists 600,000 to 650,000 distinct CDR3 sequences; around 16% were seen once. Sample: blood. The source is a woman aged 25 to 39 with Graves' hyperthyroidism.

The chain carries TRBV28 and TRBJ2-7, with 9 bases aligning to TRBD1. Per the germline V gene, CDR1 is MDHEN and CDR2 is SYDVKM. This CDR3 is 15 amino acids long. V lost 5 bases, J lost 5 bases, and 10 bases stayed unmatched. The chain's CDR3 is CASSPRGTGFDEQYF. The CDR3 DNA follows: TGTGCCAGCAGTCCACGTGGGACAGGGTTTGACGAGCAGTACTTC.

This clonotype appeared many times. The V call is TRBV27, the J call TRBJ2-1; no definite D call. The CDR3 totals 15 residues. The germline gives CDR1 MNHEY, CDR2 SMNVEV (reference sequence). Trimming pared 7 bases from V and 0 bases from J, leaving 13 bases between. The CDR3 nucleotides are TGTGCCAGCAAGAGGTCGCTGAGCTCCTACAATGAGCAGTTCTTC. Translation gives CASKRSLSSYNEQFF.

There are a few counts of this clonotype. CDR3 in amino acids: CASSPTYLYEQYF. The CDR3 DNA reads as TGTGCCAGCAGCCCTACATACCTATACGAGCAGTACTTC. The V gene is TRBV27, the J gene TRBJ2-7; D is unresolved. The CDR3 covers 13 residues. The V gene lost 6 bases and the J gene lost 4 bases, with 13 bases spanning the gap. In germline, CDR1 is MNHEY, CDR2 SMNVEV (reference sequence).

The chain recombines TRBV7-6 with TRBJ2-5; TRBD1 matches at 12 bases. CDR3 length equals 16 residues. Germline trimming cut 4 bases from V and 4 bases from J; bases unmatched to any gene: 7. The germline gives CDR1 SGHVS, CDR2 FNYEAQ. The CDR3 protein is CASSSGQGASRETQYF. The CDR3 region has the DNA TGTGCCAGCAGCTCGGGACAGGGGGCCTCGAGAGAGACCCAGTACTTC. The full variable domain, completed using reference TRBV7-6 and TRBJ2-5, is GAGVSQSPRYKVTKRGQDVALRCDPISGHVSLYWYRQALGQGPEFLTYFNYEAQQDKSGLPNDRFSAERPEGSISTLTIQRTEQRDSAMYRCASSSGQGASRETQYFGPGTRLLVL.

This clonotype was recorded many times. The chain employs TRBV4-2 and TRBJ1-2, with D perhaps matching TRBD1 (5 bases). Germline V gives CDR1 LGHNA, CDR2 YNFKEQ. V was cut by 6 bases and J by 5 bases, with 16 bases left in between. This CDR3 is built from 14 residues. CDR3 DNA: TGTGCCAGCAGGCAAACAGGATCGGAATATGGCTACACCTTC. It encodes CASRQTGSEYGYTF.

The chain's CDR3 is CASSEGILVKNIQYF. CDR3 sequence (DNA): TGCGCCAGCAGTGAAGGGATACTAGTCAAAAACATTCAGTACTTC. The chain couples TRBV5-1 to TRBJ2-4; D is perhaps TRBD2 (5 bases). V was shortened by 5 bases and J by 3 bases, with 15 bases between the two germline ends. This CDR3 has 15 residues. Germline assignment: CDR1 SGHRS and CDR2 YFSETQ.

This clonotype was picked up a small number of times. The V and J genes are TRBV30 and TRBJ2-2; no reliable D call. CDR1 and CDR2 (germline): GTSNPN, SVGIG (reference sequence). Trimming shortened V by 5 bases and J by 8 bases, and 12 bases separated the two germline ends. The CDR3 length is 12 residues. This chain's CDR3 is CAWGRGMGELFF. The CDR3 bases are TGTGCCTGGGGCAGAGGAATGGGGGAGCTGTTTTTT.

This clonotype was observed at least ten times. The genes are TRBV27 and TRBJ2-1; 8 bases align to TRBD2. Germline V gene sequence: CDR1 MNHEY, CDR2 SMNVEV (reference sequence). This CDR3 comprises 16 residues. V shed 2 bases, J shed 5 bases, and the junction held 8 bases outside the gene matches. The CDR3 region is CASSLASGRSNNEQFF. The CDR3 bases are TGTGCCAGCAGTTTAGCAAGCGGGAGATCAAACAATGAGCAGTTCTTC.

This clonotype was counted ten times or more. This chain uses TRBV20-1 with TRBJ2-1; 14 bases agree with TRBD2. The V gene end was trimmed by 1 base and the J gene end by 5 bases; junction bases not matched to a gene: 16. The CDR3 runs 20 residues. Looked up from germline, CDR1 is DFQATT and CDR2 is SNEGSKA (reference sequence). CDR3 residues: CSARGTSSTSGRAINNEQFF. CDR3 DNA: TGCAGTGCTAGAGGTACCTCGTCGACTAGCGGGAGGGCCATCAACAATGAGCAGTTCTTC.

This clonotype appeared a few times. The rearrangement links TRBV7-9 to TRBJ2-7; possibly TRBD2 for D (5 bases). Trimming removed 4 bases from V and 2 bases from J, with 15 bases in between. CDR3 size: 15 residues. CDR1 is SEHNR, CDR2 FQNEAQ, per germline (reference sequence). DNA for the CDR3: TGTGCCAGCAGCTGGTGGAGGACCGCCACCTACGAGCAGTACTTC. It yields the protein CASSWWRTATYEQYF.

Ten or more counts support this clonotype. The chain couples TRBV6-5 to TRBJ2-5; 8 nucleotides agree with TRBD2. The CDR3 consists of 16 residues. The V gene end was trimmed by 0 bases and the J gene end by 3 bases; junction bases not matched to a gene: 6. Germline CDR1 and CDR2: MNHEY and SVGAGI. Written as DNA, the CDR3 is TGTGCCAGCAGTTACTCGTTCCGGGAGGGGAAAGAGACCCAGTACTTC. This sequence encodes CASSYSFREGKETQYF.

This clonotype has at least ten counts. The junction does not match germline at one end; this may be a read error. The chain uses TRBV2 and TRBJ2-1, with 7 nucleotides matching TRBD1. The CDR3 spans 13 residues. The germline V gene encodes CDR1 SNHLY and CDR2 FYNNEI. The CDR3 region is CASIGTDYNEQFF. CDR3 bases: TGTGCGAGCATCGGGACAGATTACAATGAGCAGTTCTTC.

In the case of this clonotype: A much larger clone lies a single base off, so this may be a read error. The chain couples TRBV12-3 or TRBV12-4 to TRBJ1-2; possible D gene TRBD1, 6 bases. CDR3 length equals 12 residues. The V end was cut by 7 bases, the J end by 8 bases, with 14 bases between. The chain's CDR3 is CASTGQRLGYTF. CDR3 nucleotides: TGTGCCAGCACCGGACAGAGACTGGGCTACACCTTC.

The V gene is TRBV19, the J gene TRBJ2-1; possible D gene TRBD1, 5 bases. Germline V gene sequence: CDR1 LNHDA, CDR2 SQIVND (reference sequence). V dropped 2 bases and J dropped 3 bases, with 17 bases sitting between them. CDR3 length equals 17 residues. The DNA of the CDR3 is TGTGCCAGTAGTATAACAGCTAACAGGTTGGGCTACAATGAGCAGTTCTTC. This codes for CASSITANRLGYNEQFF.

This clonotype was observed many times. This chain uses TRBV11-2 with TRBJ2-7; 12 nucleotides line up with TRBD1. The J segment lost 4 bases and the V segment lost 5 bases, leaving 3 bases of the junction unmatched. The CDR3 runs 14 residues. Per the germline V gene, CDR1 is SGHAT and CDR2 is FQNNGV. As DNA, the CDR3 is TGTGCCAGCAGCAAGGGACAGGGGGCTTACGAGCAGTACTTC. Its protein is CASSKGQGAYEQYF.

This clonotype was counted only a few times. This rearrangement joins TRBV20-1 to TRBJ2-7; TRBD1 matches 9 bases. CDR1 is DFQATT, CDR2 SNEGSKA, per germline (reference sequence). CDR3 size: 16 residues. J lost 1 base, V lost 3 bases, and 10 bases had no gene match. CDR3 sequence reads: CSASSSGTGMSYEQYF. CDR3 nucleotides: TGCAGTGCTAGTTCTTCCGGGACAGGGATGTCCTACGAGCAGTACTTC.

The chain employs TRBV30 and TRBJ2-7; 7 bases align to TRBD2. Germline lookup yields CDR1 GTSNPN and CDR2 SVGIG (reference sequence). The ends lost 1 base at V and 9 bases at J; junction bases unmatched: 12. The CDR3 runs 14 residues. The CDR3 DNA is TGTGCCTGGAGTGAATACCGAGGACTAGGAGGGCAGTACTTC. It translates to CAWSEYRGLGGQYF. The full variable domain, its missing parts supplied by reference TRBV30 and TRBJ2-7, is SQTIHQWPATLVQPVGSPLSLECTVEGTSNPNLYWYRQAAGRGLQLLFYSVGIGQISSEVPQNLSASRPQDRQFILSSKKLLLSDSGFYLCAWSEYRGLGGQYFGPGTRLTVT.

This chain links TRBV20-1 with TRBJ1-4, with D unclear. The V end was cut by 1 base, the J end by 6 bases, with 6 bases between. From germline, CDR1 is DFQATT and CDR2 SNEGSKA (reference sequence). This CDR3 is 12 amino acids long. The CDR3 coding sequence is TGCAGTGCTAGAGGTTGGGATGAAAAACTGTTTTTT. This encodes CSARGWDEKLFF.

This clonotype was observed a few times. The chain recombines TRBV30 with TRBJ2-5; either TRBD1 or TRBD2 may supply D (5 bases each). The CDR3 sequence is 15 residues long. Germline CDR1 and CDR2: GTSNPN and SVGIG (reference sequence). Trimming removed 3 bases from V and 1 base from J, with 15 bases in between. The CDR3 protein is CAWSPEGRLQETQYF. In nucleotides, the CDR3 is TGTGCCTGGAGCCCCGAGGGACGGCTCCAAGAGACCCAGTACTTC.

The chain links TRBV15 to TRBJ2-2, with D uncertain. The ends were cut back, 0 bases at V and 4 bases at J, with 3 bases in the middle. CDR3 size: 13 residues. The germline V gene has CDR1 LNHNV and CDR2 YYDKDF (reference sequence). CDR3 amino acids: CATSRDPTGELFF. Written as DNA, the CDR3 is TGTGCCACCAGCAGAGATCCCACCGGGGAGCTGTTTTTT. The variable domain in full, with the rest retrieved from reference TRBV15 and TRBJ2-2, is DAMVIQNPRYQVTQFGKPVTLSCSQTLNHNVMYWYQQKSSQAPKLLFHYYDKDFNNEADTPDNFQSRRPNTSFCFLDIRSPGLGDTAMYLCATSRDPTGELFFGEGSRLTVL.

This clonotype was counted many times. The CDR3 loop reads CASSLGTSSVSETQYF. The CDR3 nucleotides read TGTGCCAGCAGCCTAGGGACTAGCTCCGTGTCGGAGACCCAGTACTTC. J is TRBJ2-5 and V is TRBV7-9, with 9 bases fitting TRBD2. Per the germline V gene, CDR1 is SEHNR and CDR2 is FQNEAQ (reference sequence). The CDR3 covers 16 residues. Trimming at V came to 5 bases and at J to 5 bases, leaving 12 bases not matched to a gene.

In its sample, this clonotype was seen a few times. V is TRBV12-3 or TRBV12-4 and J is TRBJ1-2; 7 bases match TRBD1. J was trimmed by 4 bases and V by 2 bases; bases with no gene match: 4. This CDR3 contains 14 residues. The CDR3 DNA reads as TGTGCCAGCAGTTTACGACAGGGCTTCTATGGCTACACCTTC. Protein product: CASSLRQGFYGYTF.

The chain links TRBV6-1 to TRBJ2-2; 13 bases map to TRBD2. The V segment lost 4 bases and the J segment 5 bases; nucleotides outside the gene matches: 10. This CDR3 is built from 18 residues. Germline V gene sequence: CDR1 MNHNS, CDR2 SASEGT. The chain's CDR3 is CASSGGLAGDWATGELFF. The CDR3 nucleotides are TGTGCCAGCAGTGGCGGACTAGCGGGAGATTGGGCGACCGGGGAGCTGTTTTTT.

This clonotype was detected a few times. The chain carries TRBV27 and TRBJ2-3; 14 bases align to TRBD2. The CDR3 loop spans 15 amino acids. Germline CDR1 reads MNHEY; CDR2 reads SMNVEV (reference sequence). The V and J ends lost 8 bases and 5 bases, in that order; junction bases with no gene match: 6. CDR3 coding DNA: TGTGCCAGCCGCCAGGGACTAGCGGGAGTAGATACGCAGTATTTT. It translates to CASRQGLAGVDTQYF.

This clonotype was seen ten or more times. The chain joins TRBV11-2 to TRBJ2-3, with TRBD2 as a possible D gene (5 bases). The germline gives CDR1 SGHAT, CDR2 FQNNGV. There are 14 residues in the CDR3. V was shortened by 2 bases and J by 2 bases, with 8 bases between the two germline ends. The CDR3 coding sequence is TGTGCCAGCAGCTTAAGACTACACACAGATACGCAGTATTTT. It is translated as CASSLRLHTDTQYF.